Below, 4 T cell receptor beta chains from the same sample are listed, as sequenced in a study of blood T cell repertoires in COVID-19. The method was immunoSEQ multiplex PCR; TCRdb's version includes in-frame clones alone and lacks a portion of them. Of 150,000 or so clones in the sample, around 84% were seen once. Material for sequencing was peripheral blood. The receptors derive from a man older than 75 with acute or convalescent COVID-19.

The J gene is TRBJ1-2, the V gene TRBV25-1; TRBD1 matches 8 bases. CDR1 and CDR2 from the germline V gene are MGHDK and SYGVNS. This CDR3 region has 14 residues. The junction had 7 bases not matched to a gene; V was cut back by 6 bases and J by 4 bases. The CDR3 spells CASSPRDRIYGYTF. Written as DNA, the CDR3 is TGTGCCAGCAGCCCGAGGGACAGGATCTATGGCTACACCTTC.

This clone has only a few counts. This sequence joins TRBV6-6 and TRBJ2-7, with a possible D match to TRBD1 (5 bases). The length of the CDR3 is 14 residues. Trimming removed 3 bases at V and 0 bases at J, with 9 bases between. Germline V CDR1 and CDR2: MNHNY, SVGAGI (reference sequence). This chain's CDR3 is CASSYAGRSYEQYV. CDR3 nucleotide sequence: TGTGCCAGCAGTTATGCAGGGCGCTCCTACGAGCAGTACGTC.

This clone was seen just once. CDR3 in amino acids: CASSWGTEDYGYTF. The DNA of the CDR3 is TGTGCCAGCAGTTGGGGGACAGAAGACTATGGCTACACCTTC. This rearrangement joins TRBV6-5 to TRBJ1-2; 7 bases are a match to TRBD1. The CDR3 runs to 14 residues. J lost 3 bases, V lost 4 bases, and 5 bases had no gene match. Germline V CDR1 and CDR2: MNHEY, SVGAGI.

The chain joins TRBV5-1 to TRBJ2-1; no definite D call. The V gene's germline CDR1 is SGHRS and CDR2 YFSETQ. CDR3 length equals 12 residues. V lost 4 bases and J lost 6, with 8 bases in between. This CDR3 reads CASSQATNEQFF. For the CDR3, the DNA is TGCGCCAGCAGCCAGGCAACCAATGAGCAGTTCTTC.